Below, one T cell receptor beta chain is given with its context. In the authors' workflow: Cell counts per sample came from amplifying reference gene primers. Using immunoSEQ multiplex PCR, the repertoire was profiled, and TCRdb retains in-frame clones only, with some absent. Clone size and the V and J calls come from that table; the DNA yielded D and trimming. The repertoire includes 200,000 to 250,000 clones, around four fifths of them detected once, and over 5.5% sits in the top ten. The sample belongs to a study of blood T cell repertoires in COVID-19. About the research overall: Some COVID-19 samples were acute and others convalescent; all came from the United States, Italy and Spain. From T cells, B-cell-depleted T cells, or PBMCs came the material, which was cDNA or gDNA.

V shed 3 bases, J shed 6 bases, and the junction held 7 bases outside the gene matches. CDR1 and CDR2 (germline): KGHSH, LQKENI. There are 15 residues in the CDR3. Sample: peripheral blood. The chain joins TRBV18 to TRBJ2-1; 8 nucleotides line up with TRBD1. The TCR originated in a woman aged 60-75 years with active or convalescent COVID-19. The CDR3 is CASSPSGGAANEQFF. CDR3 sequence (DNA): TGTGCCAGCTCACCGTCAGGGGGCGCTGCCAATGAGCAGTTCTTC.